One sample yielded the 9 T cell receptor beta chains listed below, sequenced in a study of blood T cell repertoires in COVID-19. Using immunoSEQ multiplex PCR, the repertoire was profiled, and TCRdb retains in-frame clones only, with some absent. Of 300,000 to 350,000 clones listed, about 88% are singletons. Sequenced: peripheral blood. The receptors come from a woman in her seventies with COVID-19, enrolled during active disease.

The chain links TRBV5-1 to TRBJ1-2, with D possibly TRBD1 on 5 matching bases. Trimming left V 0 bases short and J 3 bases short, with 18 bases between. CDR3 size: 17 residues. CDR1 is SGHRS and CDR2 is YFSETQ in the germline V gene. The CDR3 sequence: CASSLVVQGVFDYGYTF. CDR3 coding DNA: TGCGCCAGCAGCTTGGTAGTCCAGGGCGTATTTGACTATGGCTACACCTTC.

This clone was counted a single time. V gene TRBV6-5 combines with J gene TRBJ1-3, with D possibly matching TRBD1 (6 bases). Trimming shortened V by 6 bases and J by 0 bases, and 15 bases separated the two germline ends. This CDR3 comprises 16 residues. In germline, CDR1 is MNHEY, CDR2 SVGAGI. CDR3 DNA sequence: TGTGCCAGCAGCTACCAGGGGCCGGGCTCTGGAAACACCATATATTTT. Encoded protein: CASSYQGPGSGNTIYF.

The gene calls are TRBV24-1 and TRBJ2-5, with 7 bases that match TRBD1. CDR3 length equals 14 residues. Germline V CDR1 and CDR2: KGHDR, SFDVKD. J gave up 5 bases and V 2 bases, and 4 bases lay outside the gene matches. CDR3 bases: TGTGCCACCAGTGATTGGACAGGTCCGGAGACCCAGTACTTC. Translated: CATSDWTGPETQYF.

The chain has TRBV2 and TRBJ2-5; 9 bases align to TRBD2. V shed 4 bases, J shed 5 bases, and the junction held 5 bases outside the gene matches. Germline V CDR1 and CDR2: SNHLY, FYNNEI. The CDR3 runs to 14 residues. The DNA for the CDR3 is TGTGCCAGCAGTGTAGCGGGGGCCGGGGAGACCCAGTACTTC. Translated: CASSVAGAGETQYF. The full variable domain, completed using reference TRBV2 and TRBJ2-5, is EPEVTQTPSHQVTQMGQEVILRCVPISNHLYFYWYRQILGQKVEFLVSFYNNEISEKSEIFDDQFSVERPDGSNFTLKIRSTKLEDSAMYFCASSVAGAGETQYFGPGTRLLVL.

The chain carries TRBV11-2 and TRBJ1-2; D is possibly TRBD1 (5 bases). V lost 0 bases and J lost 0, with 11 bases in between. CDR3 length: 16 amino acids. The germline CDR1 and CDR2 sequences are SGHAT and FQNNGV. The CDR3 region is CASSLDLGGTNYGYTF. The DNA of the CDR3 is TGTGCCAGCAGCTTAGATCTCGGGGGAACTAACTATGGCTACACCTTC.

V is TRBV7-9 and J is TRBJ1-4; D call uncertain. CDR1 is SEHNR, CDR2 FQNEAQ, per germline (reference sequence). The CDR3 is 13 amino acids. V lost 7 bases, J lost 8 bases, and 14 bases lay in between. DNA of the CDR3: TGTGCCAGCACCTCCCCTTCTATGGAAAAACTGTTTTTT. Protein sequence: CASTSPSMEKLFF.

The rearrangement uses TRBV6-5 and TRBJ2-3; TRBD2 matches at 9 bases. This CDR3 is built from 13 residues. The germline CDR1 and CDR2 sequences are MNHEY and SVGAGI. CDR3 protein: CAVRTSVTDTQYF. DNA of the CDR3: TGTGCGGTGAGGACTAGCGTTACAGATACGCAGTATTTT.

This rearrangement joins TRBV11-2 to TRBJ1-3, with 8 bases fitting TRBD1. The V gene end was trimmed by 5 bases and the J gene end by 1 base; junction bases not matched to a gene: 7. Germline V lookup: CDR1 SGHAT, CDR2 FQNNGV. The CDR3 runs 16 residues. The CDR3 spells CASSPGQGGSGNTIYF. In DNA form, the CDR3 reads TGTGCCAGCAGCCCCGGACAGGGAGGGTCTGGAAACACCATATATTTT.

The rearrangement links TRBV7-2 to TRBJ1-1; D is uncertain. This CDR3 has 13 amino acids. Trimming removed 6 bases from V and 0 bases from J, with 8 bases in between. The germline gives CDR1 SGHTA, CDR2 FQGNSA. The DNA for the CDR3 is TGTGCCAGCAGTCCGAGGATGAACACTGAAGCTTTCTTT. It translates to CASSPRMNTEAFF.